Below, 3 T cell receptor beta chains from the same sample are listed, as sequenced in a study of T-cell memory formation after mild COVID-19. Each CDR3 protein is one row after TCRdb ran MiXCR on the 5' RACE reads. The sample lists approximately 180,000 distinct CDR3 sequences, 16% occurring once. The specimen was PBMCs or a T cell subset sorted from them (not recorded which). The source of these receptors is an adult woman who had mild COVID-19 (a few samples of this study predate the infection). Cell type and time point are not known.

This clonotype was found a few times. The gene calls are TRBV5-1 and TRBJ2-1; 10 bases line up with TRBD1. V was clipped by 6 bases and J by 8 bases; unmatched bases: 5. This CDR3 spans 13 amino acids. Per germline, CDR1 SGHRS and CDR2 YFSETQ. This CDR3 is CASTGTGVYEQFF. The DNA of the CDR3 is TGCGCCAGCACAGGGACAGGGGTGTATGAGCAGTTCTTC.

This clonotype was recorded a few times. The chain couples TRBV5-1 to TRBJ2-2; D unresolved. V was shortened by 0 bases and J by 0 bases, with 9 bases between the two germline ends. The CDR3 sequence is 16 residues long. The germline V gene encodes CDR1 SGHRS and CDR2 YFSETQ. In DNA, the CDR3 is TGCGCCAGCAGCTTGGATCCTTCCGCGAACACCGGGGAGCTGTTTTTT. This gives the protein CASSLDPSANTGELFF.

The sample holds many counts of this clonotype. The gene calls are TRBV7-2 and TRBJ2-7; 14 bases match TRBD2. Per germline, CDR1 SGHTA and CDR2 FQGNSA. The CDR3 contains 19 residues. Trimming took 1 base from V and 6 from J; bases not matched to a gene: 14. The CDR3 nucleotides are TGTGCCAGCAGCTTAGGGCGGGGACTAGCGGGAGCCCCCCTAGGCGAGCAGTACTTC. Protein: CASSLGRGLAGAPLGEQYF. The full variable domain, in which reference TRBV7-2 and TRBJ2-7 provide the parts outside the CDR3, is GAGVSQSPSNKVTEKGKDVELRCDPISGHTALYWYRQSLGQGLEFLIYFQGNSAPDKSGLPSDRFSAERTGGSVSTLTIQRTQQEDSAVYLCASSLGRGLAGAPLGEQYFGPGTRLTVT.